A single sample gave rise to the 12 T cell receptor beta chains below, sequenced in a study of human T cells and chemical hapten exposure. TCRdb recomputed calls from the RACE reads with MiXCR, one row per CDR3 protein. The table has some 200,000 distinct CDR3 sequences, 25% to 30% seen once. Time point in this sample: pre-sensitization, week 0. As to treatment: therapeutic diphenylcyclopropenone sensitization with weekly scalp DPC. The sample was whole blood, taken in connection with sensitization to the hapten diphenylcyclopropenone (DPC). The receptors shown here come from a woman in her twenties or thirties with alopecia areata. Some clones in this sample may be carry-over from other donors' samples.

The chain employs TRBV6-2 or TRBV6-3 and TRBJ1-2, with 7 bases identical to TRBD1. V lost 10 bases and J lost 8; bases outside the gene matches: 7. This CDR3 spans 11 amino acids. Germline CDR1 MNHEY, CDR2 SVGEGT. The CDR3 region has the DNA TGTGCCACCTCACCAGGGGGAGGCTACACCTTC. This codes for CATSPGGGYTF.

The V call is TRBV28, the J call TRBJ1-6, with D perhaps TRBD1 (5 bases). The CDR3 totals 14 residues. The germline V gene has CDR1 MDHEN and CDR2 SYDVKM. The V gene lost 3 bases and the J gene lost 8 bases, with 11 bases spanning the gap. The CDR3 nucleotides read TGTGCCAGCAGTTTGGTACAGGTAGATTCACCCCTCCACTTT. Translating it yields CASSLVQVDSPLHF.

This clonotype was found once. This chain uses TRBV19 with TRBJ2-1; 11 bases fit TRBD2. Germline loops: CDR1 LNHDA, CDR2 SQIVND (reference sequence). The CDR3 contains 14 residues. V was pared by 5 bases and J by 7 bases, with 4 bases of the junction left unmatched. This CDR3 is CASSSLAGGNEQFF. The CDR3 DNA reads as TGTGCCAGTAGTTCTCTAGCGGGAGGAAATGAGCAGTTCTTC.

Only a few counts were recorded for this clonotype. The chain couples TRBV29-1 to TRBJ2-3, with 11 bases aligning to TRBD2. The J segment lost 7 bases and the V segment lost 6 bases, leaving 12 bases of the junction unmatched. The CDR3 covers 15 residues. CDR1 SQVTM and CDR2 ANQGSEA come from the germline V gene. Here the CDR3 reads CSVGDPSGRFYTQYF. The CDR3 bases are TGCAGCGTGGGGGATCCTAGCGGGAGGTTCTATACGCAGTATTTT.

The V and J genes are TRBV12-3 or TRBV12-4 and TRBJ1-3; TRBD1 matches at 9 bases. V shed 5 bases and J 0 bases; nucleotides not matched to a gene: 2. The CDR3 is made up of 15 amino acids. The CDR3 DNA sequence: TGTGCCAGCAGTGGGACAGGGAGCTCTGGAAACACCATATATTTT. Protein product: CASSGTGSSGNTIYF.

The chain joins TRBV20-1 to TRBJ1-2; D not resolved. CDR1 DFQATT and CDR2 SNEGSKA come from the germline V gene (reference sequence). The V end was cut by 6 bases, the J end by 0 bases, with 14 bases between. The CDR3 covers 14 residues. CDR3 bases: TGCAGTGCAATCGAGGGTACAGCTAACTATGGCTACACCTTC. Residues: CSAIEGTANYGYTF.

This clonotype was counted at least ten times. The chain has TRBV11-2 and TRBJ2-5; 8 bases line up with TRBD2. The V gene's germline CDR1 is SGHAT and CDR2 FQNNGV. V shed 3 bases and J 4 bases; nucleotides not matched to a gene: 7. The CDR3 runs to 15 residues. The CDR3 DNA follows: TGTGCCAGCAGCTTTGGGACTAGAGGAGGAGAGACCCAGTACTTC. Translating gives CASSFGTRGGETQYF.

In this sample, this clonotype turned up a few times. V is TRBV29-1 and J is TRBJ2-1; D is perhaps TRBD1 (5 bases). The germline V gene has CDR1 SQVTM and CDR2 ANQGSEA. The CDR3 is 14 amino acids. Trimming took off 4 bases at V and 0 bases at J, with 10 bases between the two ends. The CDR3 bases are TGCAGCGTTGGGGGCGGAACCTCCTACAATGAGCAGTTCTTC. Translation gives CSVGGGTSYNEQFF.

For the CDR3, the DNA is TGTGCCACCAGCAGAGAGGGGACGTCGCAGTATTTT. Protein: CATSREGTSQYF. The genes are TRBV15 and TRBJ2-3; D may match TRBD1 or TRBD2 (5 bases each). CDR3 size: 12 residues. Germline-derived CDR1 and CDR2 are LNHNV and YYDKDF (reference sequence). V dropped 0 bases and J dropped 10 bases, with 8 bases sitting between them.

The V and J genes are TRBV29-1 and TRBJ2-3, with D possibly being TRBD2 (5 bases). Trimming cost V 3 bases and J 1 base, with 14 bases left between them. This CDR3 is 15 amino acids long. The germline V gene encodes CDR1 SQVTM and CDR2 ANQGSEA. CDR3 sequence (DNA): TGCAGCGTTGATCCAACCCGGGGAGGCACAGATACGCAGTATTTT. Translated, it gives CSVDPTRGGTDTQYF.

This clonotype was observed a few times. The rearrangement uses TRBV29-1 and TRBJ1-1; 9 positions match TRBD1. CDR3 length: 13 residues. Germline CDR1 reads SQVTM; CDR2 reads ANQGSEA. Germline trimming cut 1 base from V and 3 bases from J; bases unmatched to any gene: 0. The CDR3 DNA follows: TGCAGCGTTGAAGGACAGGGGGACACTGAAGCTTTCTTT. This gives the protein CSVEGQGDTEAFF.

The chain joins TRBV6-2 or TRBV6-3 to TRBJ2-7; 10 bases agree with TRBD2. V gave up 5 bases and J gave up 3 bases; unmatched junction bases: 10. This CDR3 contains 16 residues. CDR1 is MNHEY and CDR2 is SVGEGT in the germline V gene. Written as DNA, the CDR3 is TGTGCCAGCAGTACCTTCAAGCGGGAGGGGAACTACGAGCAGTACTTC. Protein product: CASSTFKREGNYEQYF.